This T cell receptor (beta chain) was sequenced during a study of blood T cells in healthy people across ages. Trimming removed 7 bases from V and 4 bases from J, with 19 bases in between. The CDR3 length is 15 residues. Germline loops: CDR1 SQVTM, CDR2 ANQGSEA. Combining a sample-barcoded 5' primer with a J-beta primer mix, a second PCR ran for 7 to 11 cycles. TCRdb redid the calling of the 5' RACE reads with MiXCR, one entry per CDR3 protein. The sample yields 380,000 or so distinct CDR3 sequences, about 55% seen once. The chain links TRBV29-1 to TRBJ1-4; perhaps TRBD1 as D (5 bases). Sequencing used blood. The sequence was collected from a man in his 60s in good health. CDR3: CSAIAAGRGNEKLFF. CDR3 coding DNA: TGCAGCGCCATTGCTGCAGGGAGGGGTAATGAAAAACTGTTTTTT.